The 27 T cell receptor beta chains below all came from one sample that was sequenced in a study of shared clonotypes between healthy human individuals. Assay: immunoSEQ multiplex PCR; the TCRdb copy retains only in-frame clones and omits some. The sample shows about 660,000 clones, 74% of them seen only once. Sequencing input: memory CD4+ T cells sorted from blood. Specified subset: CD45RA-negative fraction. All receptors derive from a young woman in good health.

This clone was counted a single time. The CDR3 bases are TGTGCCAGCAGTTTACAGGCAGGGCTGGGCACTGAAGCTTTCTTT. Translated: CASSLQAGLGTEAFF. The gene calls are TRBV27 and TRBJ1-1; tentatively, D is TRBD1 (5 bases). The germline gives CDR1 MNHEY, CDR2 SMNVEV (reference sequence). Trimming took 2 bases from V and 4 from J, leaving 14 bases between them. The CDR3 is 15 residues long.

This chain joins TRBV7-6 and TRBJ1-3, with D possibly TRBD1 on 5 matching bases. This CDR3 has 15 amino acids. V was trimmed by 0 bases and J by 4 bases, leaving 10 bases between them. Germline-derived CDR1 and CDR2 are SGHVS and FNYEAQ. The DNA of the CDR3 is TGTGCCAGCAGCTTAGCCGGGGCGGGCGGAAACACCATATATTTT. Translating it yields CASSLAGAGGNTIYF.

The rearrangement uses TRBV7-6 and TRBJ2-2; no clear D. Germline loops: CDR1 SGHVS, CDR2 FNYEAQ. This CDR3 comprises 15 residues. Trimming took 0 bases from V and 0 from J, leaving 5 bases between them. The DNA of the CDR3 is TGTGCCAGCAGCTTAGCACTTCCGAACACCGGGGAGCTGTTTTTT. Its protein is CASSLALPNTGELFF.

Only a few counts were recorded for this clone. The chain joins TRBV19 to TRBJ2-6, with 8 bases matching TRBD1. V trimming: 5 bases; J trimming: 3 bases; junction bases outside the gene matches: 6. CDR3 length equals 16 residues. Germline assignment: CDR1 LNHDA and CDR2 SQIVND (reference sequence). The CDR3 DNA is TGTGCCAGTAGTGAAGGACAGGGCTTTGGGGCCAACGTCCTGACTTTC. Its translation: CASSEGQGFGANVLTF.

The genes are TRBV10-3 and TRBJ1-2, with D unclear. The germline gives CDR1 ENHRY, CDR2 SYGVKD. Trimming removed 5 bases from V and 8 bases from J, with 18 bases in between. There are 14 residues in the CDR3. CDR3: CAISFDTTRNGYTF. The DNA of the CDR3 is TGTGCCATCAGTTTCGACACCACCCGCAACGGCTACACCTTC.

On this clone: This sample also contains other DNA sequences that code for the same CDR3. V gene TRBV30 combines with J gene TRBJ1-5; no clear D. Germline CDR1 reads GTSNPN; CDR2 reads SVGIG (reference sequence). The CDR3 has 13 amino acids. The V end lost 0 bases, the J end lost 1 base, and 4 bases lay between the germline ends. The CDR3 DNA reads TGTGCCTGGAGTGTCCGAAGCAATCAGCCCCAGCATTTT. Translating gives CAWSVRSNQPQHF.

This chain links TRBV5-1 with TRBJ2-5; no definite D call. CDR1 SGHRS and CDR2 YFSETQ come from the germline V gene. Trimming stripped 4 bases from V and 3 bases from J, with 13 bases between. CDR3 size: 14 residues. CDR3 region: CASSPPDRKETQYF. The DNA for the CDR3 is TGCGCCAGCAGCCCACCCGACCGGAAAGAGACCCAGTACTTC.

V gene TRBV25-1 combines with J gene TRBJ2-1; D gene unclear. V lost 7 bases, J lost 2 bases, and 12 bases lay in between. This CDR3 has 14 residues. Germline loops: CDR1 MGHDK, CDR2 SYGVNS. The CDR3 DNA reads TGTGCCAGCAAATTAGACTTGACCTACAATGAGCAGTTCTTC. Encoded protein: CASKLDLTYNEQFF.

V and J are TRBV9 and TRBJ2-2, with 10 nucleotides matching TRBD2. The germline V gene has CDR1 SGDLS and CDR2 YYNGEE. This CDR3 has 16 amino acids. The V and J ends lost 0 bases and 7 bases, in that order; junction bases with no gene match: 6. This CDR3 reads CASSVALAGAGGELFF. CDR3 nucleotides: TGTGCCAGCAGCGTAGCTCTAGCGGGAGCGGGCGGGGAGCTGTTTTTT.

This chain uses TRBV7-3 with TRBJ2-3; 7 positions match TRBD2. There are 15 residues in the CDR3. CDR1 and CDR2 from the germline V gene are SGHTA and FQGTGA. V lost 4 bases to trimming and J lost 0 bases; unmatched junction nucleotides: 4. In DNA, the CDR3 is TGTGCCAGCAGCTCCCGTAGCGGGAGCACAGATACGCAGTATTTT. It specifies CASSSRSGSTDTQYF.

Comment on this clone: Other DNA sequences in the same sample also yield this CDR3. The genes are TRBV9 and TRBJ2-3, with D uncertain. V gave up 1 base and J gave up 1 base, with 4 bases separating them. This CDR3 spans 13 amino acids. Germline CDR1 SGDLS, CDR2 YYNGEE. This CDR3 is CASSVLGTDTQYF. In DNA form, the CDR3 reads TGTGCCAGCAGCGTACTGGGCACAGATACGCAGTATTTT.

The chain is built from TRBV28 and TRBJ1-2, with 8 positions matching TRBD1. Germline values: CDR1 MDHEN, CDR2 SYDVKM. The CDR3 sequence is 16 residues long. Germline trimming cut 7 bases from V and 2 bases from J; bases unmatched to any gene: 12. CDR3 region: CASTKTGTGTNYGYTF. The CDR3 region has the DNA TGTGCCAGCACGAAGACCGGGACAGGAACCAACTATGGCTACACCTTC.

The rearrangement uses TRBV29-1 and TRBJ1-2; no clear D gene. The CDR3 consists of 14 residues. Germline CDR1 is SQVTM and CDR2 is ANQGSEA. V was clipped by 6 bases and J by 0 bases, with 14 bases between them. The CDR3 loop is CSVPGLGANYGYTF. The CDR3 DNA sequence: TGCAGCGTCCCGGGGTTGGGAGCTAACTATGGCTACACCTTC.

J is TRBJ1-1 and V is TRBV15; D is unresolved. Germline values: CDR1 LNHNV, CDR2 YYDKDF (reference sequence). The V gene lost 0 bases and the J gene lost 0 bases, with 8 bases spanning the gap. This CDR3 contains 15 residues. CDR3 nucleotide sequence: TGTGCCACCAGCAGAGATAGGACGGTGAACACTGAAGCTTTCTTT. Translating gives CATSRDRTVNTEAFF.

This clone was picked up a small number of times. The J gene is TRBJ1-2, the V gene TRBV29-1; TRBD1 matches at 7 bases. With V trimmed by 4 bases and J by 7 bases, 3 bases remained unmatched. This CDR3 is 11 amino acids long. From germline, CDR1 is SQVTM and CDR2 ANQGSEA. The DNA of the CDR3 is TGCAGCGTTGGACAGGGAGGTGGCTACACCTTC. Protein: CSVGQGGGYTF.

The rearrangement uses TRBV5-1 and TRBJ2-3, with 8 positions matching TRBD1. The J segment lost 6 bases and the V segment lost 2 bases, leaving 5 bases of the junction unmatched. The CDR3 covers 14 residues. The germline CDR1 and CDR2 sequences are SGHRS and YFSETQ. Written as DNA, the CDR3 is TGCGCCAGCAGCTTAGGACAGGGAGTGGATACGCAGTATTTT. Translated: CASSLGQGVDTQYF.

This clone has only a few counts. The gene calls are TRBV28 and TRBJ2-2, with unresolved D. The CDR3 is 12 amino acids. Germline values: CDR1 MDHEN, CDR2 SYDVKM. V lost 3 bases, J lost 7 bases, and 6 bases lay in between. Here the CDR3 reads CASSFWVGELFF. The CDR3 bases are TGTGCCAGCAGTTTTTGGGTCGGGGAGCTGTTTTTT.

The chain employs TRBV2 and TRBJ2-1; D may be TRBD2 (6 bases). V was shortened by 0 bases and J by 4 bases, with 13 bases between the two germline ends. CDR3 length: 16 amino acids. From germline, CDR1 is SNHLY and CDR2 FYNNEI. CDR3 sequence: CASSEAGGGRYNEQFF. The CDR3, as DNA: TGTGCCAGCAGTGAAGCCGGGGGAGGACGTTACAATGAGCAGTTCTTC.

This rearrangement joins TRBV2 to TRBJ2-3; no firm D call. Germline loops: CDR1 SNHLY, CDR2 FYNNEI. The V end was cut by 7 bases, the J end by 2 bases, with 13 bases between. This CDR3 is built from 14 residues. Here the CDR3 reads CASILAEPTDTQYF. CDR3 nucleotide sequence: TGTGCCAGCATTCTGGCGGAACCCACAGATACGCAGTATTTT.

This clone came up once. The V and J genes are TRBV11-2 and TRBJ1-2; 9 positions agree with TRBD1. There are 15 residues in the CDR3. Trimming took 1 base from V and 6 from J; bases not matched to a gene: 6. Germline V gene sequence: CDR1 SGHAT, CDR2 FQNNGV. DNA for the CDR3: TGTGCCAGCAGCTTAGCGTTCCGGGACAGGGATGGCTACACCTTC. This encodes CASSLAFRDRDGYTF.

The chain joins TRBV5-4 to TRBJ2-7, with unresolved D. V shed 2 bases and J shed 12 bases, with 12 bases lying between them. Germline CDR1 SGHNT, CDR2 YYREEE (reference sequence). The CDR3 spans 11 residues. In DNA form, the CDR3 reads TGTGCCAGCAGCTTCGCCTCCCGTCTGTACTTC. Translating gives CASSFASRLYF.

This chain links TRBV18 with TRBJ2-7, with D hard to call. Deletions cut 2 bases from V and 1 base from J, with 12 bases between. The V gene's germline CDR1 is KGHSH and CDR2 LQKENI. This CDR3 comprises 15 residues. This chain's CDR3 is CASSPKGPFSYEQYF. CDR3 sequence (DNA): TGTGCCAGCTCACCAAAGGGCCCCTTTTCCTACGAGCAGTACTTC. The entire variable domain, with the rest obtained from reference TRBV18 and TRBJ2-7, is as follows: NAGVMQNPRHLVRRRGQEARLRCSPMKGHSHVYWYRQLPEEGLKFMVYLQKENIIDESGMPKERFSAEFPKEGPSILRIQQVVRGDSAAYFCASSPKGPFSYEQYFGPGTRLTVT.

This chain connects TRBV5-1 to TRBJ2-2, with a possible D match to TRBD2 (6 bases). The CDR3 covers 15 residues. V shed 2 bases and J shed 0 bases, with 8 bases lying between them. Germline CDR1 is SGHRS and CDR2 is YFSETQ. CDR3 sequence: CASSFRGTNTGELFF. In DNA form, the CDR3 reads TGCGCCAGCAGCTTCCGCGGGACGAACACCGGGGAGCTGTTTTTT.

For this clone: This sequence may be a read error, since a much larger clone differs from it by one base. The chain employs TRBV6-1 and TRBJ2-4, with D perhaps matching TRBD1 (5 bases). The CDR3 has 11 amino acids. V shed 4 bases and J shed 7 bases, with 5 bases lying between them. The germline V gene has CDR1 MNHNS and CDR2 SASEGT. The CDR3 nucleotides read TGTGCCAGCAGTGCAGGGAACATTCAGTACTTC. Amino acid sequence: CASSAGNIQYF.

The rearrangement uses TRBV4-1 and TRBJ2-2; D might be TRBD1 (5 bases). Germline-derived CDR1 and CDR2 are MGHRA and YSYEKL. Trimming removed 1 base at V and 7 bases at J, with 10 bases between. The CDR3 has 14 amino acids. The CDR3 sequence: CASSQARVDGELFF. The CDR3 DNA is TGCGCCAGCAGCCAAGCCAGGGTTGACGGGGAGCTGTTTTTT.

The rearrangement joins TRBV11-2 to TRBJ2-2; tentatively, D is TRBD1 (6 bases). Germline loops: CDR1 SGHAT, CDR2 FQNNGV. The V and J ends lost 4 bases and 0 bases respectively, with 15 bases between them. This CDR3 region has 17 residues. DNA of the CDR3: TGTGCCAGCAGCTCTACAGGGATAGCCTCGAACACCGGGGAGCTGTTTTTT. Its protein is CASSSTGIASNTGELFF.

This chain connects TRBV6-5 to TRBJ2-4, with TRBD2 matching 14 bases. The CDR3 length is 15 residues. V was pared by 5 bases and J by 7 bases, with 4 bases of the junction left unmatched. The V gene's germline CDR1 is MNHEY and CDR2 SVGAGI. The CDR3 nucleotides are TGTGCCAGCAGTCCCCGACTAGCGGGAGGGAACATTCAGTACTTC. Translation: CASSPRLAGGNIQYF.